This TCR beta chain originates from a study of T cells in Graves' hyperthyroidism and ophthalmopathy (dated by TCRdb to the late 2010s). Concerning the study at large: Peripheral blood samples were taken at the time of initial diagnosis, prior to any treatment. Thyroid tissue and blood T-cell repertoires from more than 5 Graves' hyperthyroidism patients were also compared in the study. The 100 discovery patients were randomly split 7:3 into training and test sets. Whether ophthalmopathy could be predicted prospectively was tested in an independent validation cohort made up of approximately 19 hyperthyroidism patients plus 17 patients who later progressed to ophthalmopathy. According to the paper, TCR Vbeta CDR3 sequencing was carried out on over 130 peripheral blood samples, which came from fewer than 50 ophthalmopathy, under 85 hyperthyroidism and about 17 progressor patients. After blood sampling, hyperthyroidism patients were treated with methimazole at a starting dose of 30 mg daily, and ophthalmopathy patients were treated with high-dose intravenous methylprednisolone. A discovery cohort of about a hundred patients, roughly 43 with Graves' ophthalmopathy and approximately 55 with stable Graves' hyperthyroidism, was used to find distinguishing TCR V-J signatures.

This clonotype turned up a few times. The antigen it recognizes is unknown. Base qualities were left out, and no much larger clone turns up one base away. On the study overall, not on this receptor specifically: During validation, the model predicted progression to ophthalmopathy a median of approximately 6 months ahead of onset, with roughly 65% sensitivity and around 72% specificity. Blood samples also contained most of the expanded thyroid clonotypes (frequency above 0.001), which suggests that blood repertoires may reflect thyroid immune responses. Ophthalmopathy was separated from stable hyperthyroidism by a 13 V-J signature model, with around 88% sensitivity and 81% to 82% specificity obtained in cross-validation and 80%/75% obtained in testing. Sample size was not statistically predetermined, and blinding of investigators to group allocation was not performed.

In the ophthalmopathy patients, disease was moderately to severely active, with a Clinical Activity Score of 3 or more, a NOSPECS grade of 4 or more, and a duration of less than 3 months. Exclusion was applied to patients with uncontrolled infections, other autoimmune diseases, pregnancy or lactation. Diagnoses relied on clinical symptoms, serum thyroxine and TRAb, thyroid ultrasound and orbital computed tomography. PBMCs were isolated from more than 9 ml of fresh peripheral blood by Ficoll-Paque density gradient centrifugation. Total RNA was extracted with Trizol reagent, and quality was checked on an Agilent 2100 Bioanalyzer. The CDR3 numbers 17 residues from cysteine through phenylalanine. Only CDR3 DNA remains: 51 bases, in frame from the first base. As encoded in the germline V gene (reference sequence), CDR1 is SEHNR while CDR2 is FQNEAQ. V trim: 0 bases; J trim: 6 bases; unmatched bases: 11.

The TCR beta CDR3 regions were amplified from RNA transcripts. A first-round RT-PCR of the TCR CDR3 used the HTBI primer set with the Qiagen OneStep RT-PCR kit. Libraries were constructed in a second round of multiplex PCR, after which size selection and purification were performed. Sequencing of the libraries was done on an Illumina HiSeq2000 using paired-end 100 bp reads. From the authors' description of their analysis: Raw data were processed with SOAPnuke, discarding reads with adapters, uncalled bases, mean Phred below 15, or no exact constant-primer or identifier match. COPE v1.2.5 was used to merge the high-quality paired reads, and each unique nucleotide sequence was defined as a clonotype. MiTCR v1.1 was used to align the clonotypes against IMGT TRBV, TRBD and TRBJ reference segments. The analysis was restricted to V-J combinations with a frequency above 0.0001, which together covered roughly 99% of the repertoires. The TCS score was defined as the ratio of F50 (clonal expansion) to E x V (chaos), calculated using BLOSUM62-based TCRdist between CDR3 peptides within each V-J. Welch's t-statistics and random forest reduced fewer than 550 V-J features to about 12, which were used in a naive Bayes classifier (R e1071). TCRdb reanalyzed the raw reads on its own, using fastp at Q25 for trimming and MiXCR for clone calling, and kept in-frame beta chains. Here each entry gathers all rows of one CDR3 protein and keeps the most common genes and DNA. These V and J calls originate from TCRdb's pipeline instead of the authors' own analysis. Counted in this sample were hundreds of thousands of distinct CDR3 sequences; under 15% of them appeared once. The ten top clones hold around 14% of the sample.

The chain joins TRBV7-9 to TRBJ2-3, and 8 junction bases match TRBD2. The source of this sequence is a man aged 18 to 30 with Graves' ophthalmopathy. Sequenced input: blood. The CDR3 amino acid sequence is: CASSLALVGGGPDTQYF. The sequenced DNA is TGTGCCAGCAGCTTAGCGCTTGTCGGGGGGGGCCCGGATACGCAGTATTTT.